The 30 T cell receptor beta chains given below trace back to one sample, sequenced in a study of technical replicates of blood from a few donors. Profiled with immunoSEQ multiplex PCR; TCRdb holds only in-frame clones, not every one. The sample shows nearly 70,000 clones, roughly nine tenths of them seen only once. The sample comprised PBMCs. All receptors derive from a human donor in good health. Some clones in this sample may be carry-over from other donors' samples.

V is TRBV4-3 and J is TRBJ2-7; TRBD2 agrees at 10 bases. J lost 5 bases, V lost 0 bases, and 4 bases had no gene match. The V gene's germline CDR1 is LGHNA and CDR2 YSLEER. The CDR3 sequence is 15 residues long. The CDR3 DNA reads as TGCGCCAGCAGCCAAGACCCTAGCGGGAGAAACGAGCAGTACTTC. Protein: CASSQDPSGRNEQYF.

The V call is TRBV2, the J call TRBJ1-2, with 7 bases fitting TRBD1. CDR3 size: 14 residues. J gave up 6 bases and V 7 bases, and 11 bases lay outside the gene matches. Germline V lookup: CDR1 SNHLY, CDR2 FYNNEI. The CDR3 region has the DNA TGTGCCAGCACTGTGAGGGGGCGCGGGGATGGCTACACCTTC. It encodes CASTVRGRGDGYTF.

As DNA, the CDR3 is TGTGCCAGCAGCTTAGCGGGGCACAATCAGCCCCAGCATTTT. This codes for CASSLAGHNQPQHF. This chain joins TRBV7-2 and TRBJ1-5; D might be TRBD1 (5 bases). V was pared by 0 bases and J by 3 bases, with 6 bases between. CDR1 and CDR2 from the germline V gene are SGHTA and FQGNSA. This CDR3 spans 14 amino acids.

The chain couples TRBV15 to TRBJ2-7; D is ambiguous. The length of the CDR3 is 13 residues. Trimming left V 0 bases short and J 5 bases short, with 8 bases between. Germline V gene sequence: CDR1 LNHNV, CDR2 YYDKDF (reference sequence). DNA of the CDR3: TGTGCCACCAGCAGAGATTTCCGGGACGAGCAGTACTTC. This codes for CATSRDFRDEQYF.

A few counts support this clone. The chain couples TRBV19 to TRBJ1-2, with D unresolved. Trimming took 7 bases from V and 3 from J, leaving 21 bases between them. The CDR3 has 16 residues. The germline V gene has CDR1 LNHDA and CDR2 SQIVND (reference sequence). CDR3 residues: CASNLRLLDGDYGYTF. The DNA of the CDR3 is TGTGCCAGTAACCTGAGACTCCTTGACGGGGACTATGGCTACACCTTC.

This clone was seen just once. This rearrangement joins TRBV7-9 to TRBJ1-2, with 7 positions matching TRBD1. V shed 5 bases and J 6 bases; nucleotides not matched to a gene: 9. CDR1 SEHNR and CDR2 FQNEAQ come from the germline V gene (reference sequence). The CDR3 covers 14 residues. The CDR3 spells CASSINTGTDGYTF. The CDR3 DNA sequence: TGTGCCAGCAGCATAAACACCGGGACAGATGGCTACACCTTC. Full variable domain (rest looked up from reference TRBV7-9 and TRBJ1-2): DTGVSQNPRHKITKRGQNVTFRCDPISEHNRLYWYRQTLGQGPEFLTYFQNEAQLEKSRLLSDRFSAERPKGSFSTLEIQRTEQGDSAMYLCASSINTGTDGYTFGSGTRLTVV.

The genes are TRBV4-2 and TRBJ1-2; the D gene is possibly TRBD1 (6 bases). Looked up from germline, CDR1 is LGHNA and CDR2 is YNFKEQ. The length of the CDR3 is 15 residues. V was trimmed by 0 bases and J by 2 bases, leaving 10 bases between them. The CDR3 DNA follows: TGTGCCAGCAGCCAAGATCCAGGGGCGAACTATGGCTACACCTTC. Its translation is CASSQDPGANYGYTF.

This clone was seen once. The chain couples TRBV7-2 to TRBJ1-4; D is unclear. The CDR3 totals 15 residues. The V gene's germline CDR1 is SGHTA and CDR2 FQGNSA. Trimming stripped 1 base from V and 4 bases from J, with 10 bases between. This CDR3 reads CASSLEAAVNEKLFF. Here the CDR3 DNA reads TGTGCCAGCAGCTTAGAGGCGGCAGTTAATGAAAAACTGTTTTTT. The variable domain in full, with the rest retrieved from reference TRBV7-2 and TRBJ1-4, is GAGVSQSPSNKVTEKGKDVELRCDPISGHTALYWYRQSLGQGLEFLIYFQGNSAPDKSGLPSDRFSAERTGGSVSTLTIQRTQQEDSAVYLCASSLEAAVNEKLFFGSGTQLSVL.

The chain is built from TRBV9 and TRBJ1-2, with 7 bases that match TRBD1. After removal of 4 bases from V and 14 bases from J, the junction contained 8 bases not matched to a gene. Germline V gene lookup returns CDR1 SGDLS and CDR2 YYNGEE. The CDR3 consists of 11 residues. The CDR3: CASSPRDRATF. The CDR3 bases are TGTGCCAGCAGCCCCCGTGACAGGGCGACCTTC. The whole variable domain, filled in from reference TRBV9 and TRBJ1-2, reads DSGVTQTPKHLITATGQRVTLRCSPRSGDLSVYWYQQSLDQGLQFLIQYYNGEERAKGNILERFSAQQFPDLHSELNLSSLELGDSALYFCASSPRDRATFGSGTRLTVV.

The chain is built from TRBV4-2 and TRBJ2-3; 9 nucleotides match TRBD2. Germline values: CDR1 LGHNA, CDR2 YNFKEQ. The V segment lost 4 bases and the J segment 4 bases; nucleotides outside the gene matches: 9. CDR3 length equals 16 residues. Here the CDR3 reads CASSPRGSGGPDTQYF. CDR3 sequence (DNA): TGTGCCAGCAGCCCAAGGGGTAGCGGGGGCCCAGATACGCAGTATTTT.

The V call is TRBV9, the J call TRBJ1-2, with 8 bases matching TRBD1. CDR3 size: 13 residues. With 3 bases clipped from V and 11 bases from J, the junction kept 9 bases outside the gene matches. Per the germline V gene, CDR1 is SGDLS and CDR2 is YYNGEE. Here the CDR3 DNA reads TGTGCCAGCAGCGCGACAGGGGCGAAGGGGTACACCTTC. It specifies CASSATGAKGYTF.

The V and J genes are TRBV5-1 and TRBJ2-5; TRBD2 aligns across 9 bases. Trimming cost V 4 bases and J 2 bases; bases outside gene matches: 3. Per the germline V gene, CDR1 is SGHRS and CDR2 is YFSETQ. The CDR3 contains 14 residues. CDR3 in DNA: TGCGCCAGCAGCGCCGGACTAGCGCAAGAGACCCAGTACTTC. This sequence encodes CASSAGLAQETQYF.

This chain joins TRBV4-2 and TRBJ2-4, with TRBD2 matching over 10 bases. The V and J ends lost 0 bases and 0 bases, in that order; junction bases with no gene match: 17. Germline CDR1 LGHNA, CDR2 YNFKEQ. The CDR3 is made up of 22 amino acids. The CDR3 here is CASSQDSAQLAGRGLAKNIQYF. The CDR3 region has the DNA TGTGCCAGCAGCCAAGATTCCGCACAACTAGCGGGAAGGGGGTTAGCCAAAAACATTCAGTACTTC.

This chain connects TRBV4-3 to TRBJ2-7; D perhaps matches TRBD1 (6 bases). From germline, CDR1 is LGHNA and CDR2 YSLEER. Trimming cost V 1 base and J 5 bases, with 15 bases left between them. The CDR3 runs 15 residues. The CDR3 coding sequence is TGCGCCAGCAGCCAAGGGCTACAGGGTAGGAACGAGCAGTACTTC. Translating it yields CASSQGLQGRNEQYF.

The chain recombines TRBV7-2 with TRBJ1-4; TRBD1 might be the D (5 bases). Per germline, CDR1 SGHTA and CDR2 FQGNSA. This CDR3 has 17 amino acids. The V end lost 1 base, the J end lost 8 bases, and 20 bases lay between the germline ends. The chain's CDR3 is CASSLGTSRTGVEKLFF. The CDR3 nucleotides read TGTGCCAGCAGCTTAGGGACATCCAGAACGGGAGTAGAAAAACTGTTTTTT.

V usage is TRBV5-1 and J usage is TRBJ2-5; the match to TRBD1 covers 9 bases. CDR1 is SGHRS and CDR2 is YFSETQ in the germline V gene. V lost 4 bases, J lost 3 bases, and 4 bases stayed unmatched. The CDR3 is 14 residues long. CDR3 nucleotide sequence: TGCGCCAGCAGCACCGGGACAGGGAAAGAGACCCAGTACTTC. Residues: CASSTGTGKETQYF.

The chain uses TRBV5-1 and TRBJ2-1; 7 positions agree with TRBD2. This CDR3 contains 15 residues. CDR1 and CDR2 (germline): SGHRS, YFSETQ. J lost 3 bases, V lost 4 bases, and 7 bases had no gene match. The chain's CDR3 is CASSPLSGGYNEQFF. The CDR3 nucleotides read TGCGCCAGCAGCCCCCTTTCGGGGGGCTACAATGAGCAGTTCTTC.

This chain joins TRBV5-1 and TRBJ2-7; 13 bases align to TRBD2. The CDR3 runs to 14 residues. V was clipped by 4 bases and J by 6 bases; unmatched bases: 4. The germline V gene encodes CDR1 SGHRS and CDR2 YFSETQ. The CDR3 DNA reads TGCGCCAGCAGCCCCGGGACTAGCGGGGTCGAGCAGTACTTC. Protein: CASSPGTSGVEQYF.

This rearrangement joins TRBV5-4 to TRBJ1-2; D perhaps matches TRBD1 (6 bases). There are 14 residues in the CDR3. V lost 4 bases, J lost 3 bases, and 13 bases lay in between. In germline, CDR1 is SGHNT, CDR2 YYREEE (reference sequence). The CDR3 nucleotides read TGTGCCAGCAGCCTCGAAACAGGGCACTATGGCTACACCTTC. It encodes CASSLETGHYGYTF.

The rearrangement joins TRBV4-2 to TRBJ2-5; a weak D match, TRBD2 (6 bases). Looked up from germline, CDR1 is LGHNA and CDR2 is YNFKEQ. The CDR3 length is 15 residues. Trimming stripped 0 bases from V and 6 bases from J, with 14 bases between. CDR3 residues: CASSQDWDSHQTQYF. The CDR3 DNA follows: TGTGCCAGCAGCCAAGATTGGGACTCTCACCAGACCCAGTACTTC.

This clone was seen just once. The chain joins TRBV10-3 to TRBJ1-2, with 9 bases fitting TRBD1. The CDR3 length is 11 residues. The germline CDR1 and CDR2 sequences are ENHRY and SYGVKD. V trimming: 10 bases; J trimming: 7 bases; junction bases outside the gene matches: 4. This CDR3 reads CASTGGIGYTF. The CDR3 DNA reads TGTGCCAGTACAGGGGGCATTGGCTACACCTTC.

The V call is TRBV7-9, the J call TRBJ2-7; perhaps TRBD2 as D (5 bases). The CDR3 is 15 residues long. V gave up 0 bases and J gave up 4 bases, with 13 bases separating them. CDR1 and CDR2 (germline): SEHNR, FQNEAQ (reference sequence). The CDR3 DNA reads TGTGCCAGCAGCTTAGCGGCGGGCCACGGATACGAGCAGTACTTC. It specifies CASSLAAGHGYEQYF.

The genes are TRBV6-5 and TRBJ1-2, with D maybe TRBD1 (6 bases). V was trimmed by 1 base and J by 5 bases, leaving 11 bases between them. The germline gives CDR1 MNHEY, CDR2 SVGAGI. This CDR3 comprises 14 residues. The chain's CDR3 is CASSYLPGTYGYTF. The CDR3 nucleotides read TGTGCCAGCAGTTACTTGCCGGGGACATATGGCTACACCTTC.

V usage is TRBV7-9 and J usage is TRBJ2-5, with D maybe TRBD1 (5 bases). The CDR3 is 15 amino acids. Trimming left V 1 base short and J 1 base short, with 10 bases between. CDR1 is SEHNR, CDR2 FQNEAQ, per germline (reference sequence). CDR3 DNA: TGTGCCAGCAGCTTAGGAAGGGGTAGCCAAGAGACCCAGTACTTC. It yields the protein CASSLGRGSQETQYF.

For the CDR3, the DNA is TGTGCCAGCAGCTTATCTGGCATTACCTACGAGCAGTACTTC. Amino acid sequence: CASSLSGITYEQYF. The chain joins TRBV7-2 to TRBJ2-7; D call uncertain. Germline values: CDR1 SGHTA, CDR2 FQGNSA. The CDR3 sequence is 14 residues long. The V gene lost 2 bases and the J gene lost 2 bases, with 10 bases spanning the gap.

The V and J genes are TRBV25-1 and TRBJ2-3, with D possibly matching TRBD2 (5 bases). The ends were cut back, 1 base at V and 4 bases at J, with 9 bases in the middle. Germline V gene sequence: CDR1 MGHDK, CDR2 SYGVNS. This CDR3 is built from 14 residues. The CDR3 region is CASSESFGADTQYF. The CDR3 nucleotides are TGTGCCAGCAGTGAATCTTTCGGGGCAGATACGCAGTATTTT. Full variable domain (missing parts from reference TRBV25-1 and TRBJ2-3): EADIYQTPRYLVIGTGKKITLECSQTMGHDKMYWYQQDPGMELHLIHYSYGVNSTEKGDLSSESTVSRIRTEHFPLTLESARPSHTSQYLCASSESFGADTQYFGPGTRLTVL.

This sequence joins TRBV5-4 and TRBJ2-7; TRBD2 might be the D (6 bases). From germline, CDR1 is SGHNT and CDR2 YYREEE (reference sequence). The CDR3 spans 14 residues. Trimming pared 3 bases from V and 7 bases from J, leaving 17 bases between. The CDR3 sequence is CASSSGAATREQYF. The CDR3 DNA reads as TGTGCCAGCAGCTCGGGAGCGGCGACTAGGGAGCAGTACTTC.

The chain combines TRBV7-2 with TRBJ1-3, with D perhaps matching TRBD1 (5 bases). The CDR3 is 15 residues long. Trimming cost V 5 bases and J 2 bases, with 13 bases left between them. CDR1 is SGHTA, CDR2 FQGNSA, per germline. CDR3 region: CASSDDSATGNTIYF. Here the CDR3 DNA reads TGTGCCAGCAGCGACGACAGTGCAACTGGAAACACCATATATTTT.

This clone was recorded once. The chain recombines TRBV6-5 with TRBJ1-4, with unresolved D. This CDR3 spans 14 amino acids. V lost 6 bases and J 4 bases, leaving 12 bases between the germline ends. The germline V gene encodes CDR1 MNHEY and CDR2 SVGAGI. CDR3 nucleotides: TGTGCCAGCAGGGCAGGCGGGAGTAATGAAAAACTGTTTTTT. Protein product: CASRAGGSNEKLFF.

The chain links TRBV4-3 to TRBJ1-2; no definite D call. V lost 4 bases and J lost 8, with 17 bases in between. CDR1 is LGHNA and CDR2 is YSLEER in the germline V gene. This CDR3 spans 14 amino acids. CDR3 loop: CASSRRTGVSGYTF. For the CDR3, the DNA is TGCGCCAGCAGCCGCCGAACCGGGGTGAGCGGCTACACCTTC.